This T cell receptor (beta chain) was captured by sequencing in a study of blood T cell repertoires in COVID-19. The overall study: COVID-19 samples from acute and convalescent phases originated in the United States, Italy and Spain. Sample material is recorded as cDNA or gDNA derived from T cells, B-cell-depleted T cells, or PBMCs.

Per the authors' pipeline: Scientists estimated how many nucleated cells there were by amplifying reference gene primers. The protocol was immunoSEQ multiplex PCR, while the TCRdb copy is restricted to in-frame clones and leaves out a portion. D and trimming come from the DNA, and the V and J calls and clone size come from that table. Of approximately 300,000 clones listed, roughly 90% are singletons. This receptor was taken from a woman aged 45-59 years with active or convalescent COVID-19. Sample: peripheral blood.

The CDR3 region has the DNA TGTGCCAGCAGTTTGGACAGTAACTATGGCTACACCTTC. Its translation is CASSLDSNYGYTF. The chain joins TRBV28 to TRBJ1-2, with a possible D match to TRBD1 (6 bases). There are 13 residues in the CDR3. The ends were cut back, 3 bases at V and 1 base at J, with 6 bases in the middle. The V gene's germline CDR1 is MDHEN and CDR2 SYDVKM.